This passage covers 29 T cell receptor beta chains from one sample sequenced in a study of CD8+ T cells in alopecia areata. Noted treatment: oral pan-JAK inhibitor, 5-10 mg twice daily. TCR sequencing used cDNA made by reverse transcription of extracted RNA. Produced via immunoSEQ multiplex PCR; TCRdb's table is partial and in-frame only. The table shows more than 150,000 clones, with approximately 50% occurring only once. The material sequenced was CD8+ T cells sorted from blood, taken at week 52, from a patient treated with tofacitinib. The source of these receptors is a human donor with alopecia areata.

The genes are TRBV29-1 and TRBJ2-3; D gene ambiguous. V shed 2 bases and J shed 0 bases, with 3 bases lying between them. Germline assignment: CDR1 SQVTM and CDR2 ANQGSEA. This CDR3 comprises 12 residues. DNA of the CDR3: TGCAGCGTTGAAAGCAGCACAGATACGCAGTATTTT. Translated, it gives CSVESSTDTQYF.

The V and J genes are TRBV27 and TRBJ2-3; the match to TRBD2 covers 7 bases. With 6 bases clipped from V and 1 base from J, the junction kept 7 bases outside the gene matches. The CDR3 sequence is 15 residues long. CDR1 is MNHEY and CDR2 is SMNVEV in the germline V gene (reference sequence). In DNA, the CDR3 is TGTGCCAGCAGCTTCTCTAGCGGCCGCACAGATACGCAGTATTTT. It codes for CASSFSSGRTDTQYF.

The chain employs TRBV7-6 and TRBJ1-3; 8 bases agree with TRBD1. CDR1 is SGHVS, CDR2 FNYEAQ, per germline. The CDR3 extends over 16 amino acids. With V trimmed by 4 bases and J by 3 bases, 8 bases remained unmatched. The CDR3 sequence is CASSSRQGTNGNTIYF. As DNA, the CDR3 is TGTGCCAGCAGCTCTCGACAGGGGACAAATGGAAACACCATATATTTT.

This clone has only a few counts. This could be a read error, since a much larger clone is one nucleotide away. The V gene is TRBV6-5, the J gene TRBJ2-3; TRBD1 matches at 10 bases. Per germline, CDR1 MNHEY and CDR2 SVGAGI. CDR3 size: 15 residues. Written as DNA, the CDR3 is TGTGCCAGCAGTGACTCGACAGGGGGCCCAGATACGCAGTATTTT. Its protein is CASSDSTGGPDTQYF.

This clone was detected a few times. This chain links TRBV5-6 with TRBJ1-1; D is uncertain. V was trimmed by 0 bases and J by 1 base, leaving 7 bases between them. Germline lookup yields CDR1 SGHDT and CDR2 YYEEEE. The CDR3 is 14 residues long. CDR3 residues: CASSLVRQNTEAFF. In nucleotides, the CDR3 is TGTGCCAGCAGCTTGGTTCGACAGAACACTGAAGCTTTCTTT.

Comment on this clone: A much bigger clone sits one base away, suggesting this may be a read error. This chain uses TRBV5-6 with TRBJ1-1; no clear D. Per germline, CDR1 SGHDT and CDR2 YYEEEE. Between the trimmed V and J ends, which lost 4 bases and 1 base, there was a span of 2 bases. The length of the CDR3 is 11 residues. The CDR3, as DNA: TGTGCCAGCAGCCAGAACACTGAAGCTTTCTTT. It encodes CASSQNTEAFF.

The rearrangement uses TRBV7-8 and TRBJ1-2; D not resolved. Germline lookup yields CDR1 SGHVS and CDR2 FQNEAQ. Between the trimmed V and J ends, which lost 1 base and 3 bases, there was a span of 9 bases. The CDR3 is 14 amino acids. Here the CDR3 reads CASSLGAKDYGYTF. For the CDR3, the DNA is TGTGCCAGCAGCTTAGGGGCGAAGGACTATGGCTACACCTTC.

This clone was seen once. At one end, the junction sequence differs from germline, possibly due to a read error. The rearrangement joins TRBV7-7 to TRBJ2-5; TRBD1 aligns across 9 bases. This CDR3 region has 13 residues. In germline, CDR1 is SSHAT, CDR2 FNYEAQ (reference sequence). CDR3 region: CASSWTGEETQYF. For the CDR3, the DNA is TGTGCTAGCAGCTGGACAGGGGAAGAGACCCAGTACTTC.

The rearrangement links TRBV30 to TRBJ1-2; D is unresolved. From germline, CDR1 is GTSNPN and CDR2 SVGIG (reference sequence). CDR3 length: 14 amino acids. The V end lost 3 bases, the J end lost 4 bases, and 15 bases lay between the germline ends. The CDR3, as DNA: TGTGCCTGGAGCCGCCGTGTGGCGGGCTATGGCTACACCTTC. Amino acid sequence: CAWSRRVAGYGYTF.

In regard to this clone: A much larger clone differs by one base, so this may be a read error. Other DNA sequences in this sample translate to the same CDR3. V and J are TRBV27 and TRBJ1-1, with D maybe TRBD1 (5 bases). V gave up 6 bases and J gave up 1 base, with 9 bases separating them. The CDR3 loop spans 13 amino acids. CDR1 and CDR2 (germline): MNHEY, SMNVEV (reference sequence). The CDR3 here is CASSTGGNTEAFF. DNA of the CDR3: TGTGCCAGCAGCACGGGGGGGAACACTGAAGCTTTCTTT.

DNA for the CDR3: TGTGCCAGCTCAAGGACGACGAAGGAAAGTGAGCAGTTCTTC. Its translation is CASSRTTKESEQFF. The V call is TRBV18, the J call TRBJ2-1, with D uncertain. The germline V gene has CDR1 KGHSH and CDR2 LQKENI. V lost 5 bases to trimming and J lost 9 bases, with 17 bases between them. The CDR3 runs 14 residues.

The chain carries TRBV13 and TRBJ2-6; the D gene could be TRBD1 or TRBD2 (5 bases each). The CDR3 consists of 17 residues. Germline CDR1 PRHDT, CDR2 FYEKMQ (reference sequence). V was shortened by 4 bases and J by 1 base, with 14 bases between the two germline ends. The CDR3 sequence: CASSSWDPSSGANVLTF. CDR3 coding DNA: TGTGCCAGCAGCTCCTGGGACCCAAGTTCTGGGGCCAACGTCCTGACTTTC.

V usage is TRBV11-2 and J usage is TRBJ2-7; 8 bases agree with TRBD2. The CDR3 contains 14 residues. V lost 0 bases to trimming and J lost 6 bases; unmatched junction nucleotides: 4. Germline V gene data show CDR1 as SGHAT and CDR2 as FQNNGV. CDR3 sequence (DNA): TGTGCCAGCAGCTTAGAAGTAGCGGGGTTCGAGCAGTACTTC. It is translated as CASSLEVAGFEQYF.

The chain employs TRBV19 and TRBJ1-2; D call uncertain. The CDR3 extends over 15 amino acids. The germline gives CDR1 LNHDA, CDR2 SQIVND (reference sequence). The germline V and J ends were trimmed by 0 bases and 4 bases, with 12 bases remaining between them. This chain's CDR3 is CASSIDREQVYGYTF. The CDR3 bases are TGTGCCAGTAGTATAGATCGGGAGCAGGTCTATGGCTACACCTTC.

This sequence joins TRBV13 and TRBJ1-1; D call uncertain. CDR3 length: 11 amino acids. V lost 8 bases and J 3 bases, leaving 7 bases between the germline ends. Germline assignment: CDR1 PRHDT and CDR2 FYEKMQ (reference sequence). The CDR3 region has the DNA TGTGCCAGCGGAGGAGACACTGAAGCTTTCTTT. Protein product: CASGGDTEAFF.

This sequence joins TRBV9 and TRBJ2-2; D uncertain. V shed 4 bases and J shed 14 bases, with 18 bases lying between them. The germline gives CDR1 SGDLS, CDR2 YYNGEE. CDR3 length equals 13 residues. CDR3 coding DNA: TGTGCCAGCAGCCGGACCGATCTAGGAAGCCTGTTTTTT. Encoded protein: CASSRTDLGSLFF.

This clone was detected only a few times. The V call is TRBV6-1, the J call TRBJ2-5; the match to TRBD1 covers 10 bases. CDR3 length: 14 residues. Trimming cost V 7 bases and J 5 bases; bases outside gene matches: 7. CDR1 is MNHNS and CDR2 is SASEGT in the germline V gene. The CDR3 region is CASTWWTGGETQYF. CDR3 coding DNA: TGTGCCAGCACCTGGTGGACAGGGGGTGAGACCCAGTACTTC.

This clone was observed a few times. The chain couples TRBV13 to TRBJ2-1, with 12 bases fitting TRBD2. The CDR3 sequence is 16 residues long. The germline CDR1 and CDR2 sequences are PRHDT and FYEKMQ (reference sequence). V lost 4 bases to trimming and J lost 8 bases; unmatched junction nucleotides: 9. The DNA of the CDR3 is TGTGCCAGCAGCTCACGACTAGCGGGGGCTTGGGATGAGCAGTTCTTC. This codes for CASSSRLAGAWDEQFF.

V usage is TRBV9 and J usage is TRBJ1-1, with D perhaps matching TRBD1 (6 bases). CDR3 length: 14 amino acids. Per germline, CDR1 SGDLS and CDR2 YYNGEE. V lost 4 bases and J 1 base, leaving 11 bases between the germline ends. The CDR3 nucleotides are TGTGCCAGCAGCCCAGAGGGGGAGAACACTGAAGCTTTCTTT. This codes for CASSPEGENTEAFF.

The chain combines TRBV7-9 with TRBJ2-1; D is perhaps TRBD1 (5 bases). Germline V gene sequence: CDR1 SEHNR, CDR2 FQNEAQ (reference sequence). V was clipped by 5 bases and J by 1 base, with 12 bases between them. This CDR3 comprises 15 residues. CDR3 sequence: CASSGSGSSYNEQFF. The CDR3 DNA sequence: TGTGCCAGCAGCGGTTCAGGGTCTTCCTACAATGAGCAGTTCTTC. Using reference TRBV7-9 and TRBJ2-1 for the parts outside the CDR3, the full variable domain is DTGVSQNPRHKITKRGQNVTFRCDPISEHNRLYWYRQTLGQGPEFLTYFQNEAQLEKSRLLSDRFSAERPKGSFSTLEIQRTEQGDSAMYLCASSGSGSSYNEQFFGPGTRLTVL.

The chain links TRBV6-1 to TRBJ1-2; maybe TRBD1 (5 bases). The germline V gene encodes CDR1 MNHNS and CDR2 SASEGT. This CDR3 has 11 residues. Trimming shortened V by 10 bases and J by 6 bases, and 12 bases separated the two germline ends. The CDR3 loop reads CATGMGHGYTF. CDR3 nucleotide sequence: TGTGCCACGGGTATGGGACATGGCTACACCTTC.

This chain connects TRBV6-5 to TRBJ2-1; D is uncertain. The CDR3 length is 11 residues. The germline gives CDR1 MNHEY, CDR2 SVGAGI. V was pared by 2 bases and J by 7 bases, with 3 bases between. CDR3 loop: CASSYINEQFF. The CDR3, as DNA: TGTGCCAGCAGTTACATAAATGAGCAGTTCTTC.

The V and J genes are TRBV2 and TRBJ2-1, with 9 positions matching TRBD1. After removal of 7 bases from V and 4 bases from J, the junction contained 8 bases not matched to a gene. The CDR3 is 15 amino acids. The germline gives CDR1 SNHLY, CDR2 FYNNEI. The CDR3 spells CASTIPTGGYNEQFF. CDR3 nucleotides: TGTGCCAGCACGATCCCGACAGGGGGGTACAATGAGCAGTTCTTC. The whole variable domain, filled in from reference TRBV2 and TRBJ2-1, reads EPEVTQTPSHQVTQMGQEVILRCVPISNHLYFYWYRQILGQKVEFLVSFYNNEISEKSEIFDDQFSVERPDGSNFTLKIRSTKLEDSAMYFCASTIPTGGYNEQFFGPGTRLTVL.

The CDR3 DNA reads as TGCAGCGTTGGTGGGGAAGACTATGGCTACACCTTC. Translation gives CSVGGEDYGYTF. The chain has TRBV29-1 and TRBJ1-2; unclear D gene. Germline V CDR1 and CDR2: SQVTM, ANQGSEA. The CDR3 is made up of 12 amino acids. V lost 4 bases and J lost 3, with 9 bases in between. Using reference TRBV29-1 and TRBJ1-2 for the parts outside the CDR3, the full variable domain is SAVISQKPSRDICQRGTSLTIQCQVDSQVTMMFWYRQQPGQSLTLIATANQGSEATYESGFVIDKFPISRPNLTFSTLTVSNMSPEDSSIYLCSVGGEDYGYTFGSGTRLTVV.

The chain combines TRBV6-5 with TRBJ2-7; either TRBD1 or TRBD2 may supply D (5 bases each). Germline CDR1 MNHEY, CDR2 SVGAGI. The CDR3 runs 13 residues. V dropped 5 bases and J dropped 3 bases, with 11 bases sitting between them. The CDR3 region is CASSPGTLYEQYF. CDR3 sequence (DNA): TGTGCCAGCAGTCCCGGGACCCTCTACGAGCAGTACTTC.

V usage is TRBV29-1 and J usage is TRBJ1-1, with no clear D. Germline-derived CDR1 and CDR2 are SQVTM and ANQGSEA. The CDR3 sequence is 11 residues long. Trimming pared 3 bases from V and 7 bases from J, leaving 9 bases between. The CDR3 sequence: CSVEEGFEAFF. In DNA, the CDR3 is TGCAGCGTTGAGGAAGGGTTTGAAGCTTTCTTT.

This clone has a single count. The gene calls are TRBV9 and TRBJ1-6, with D possibly being TRBD1 (5 bases). From germline, CDR1 is SGDLS and CDR2 YYNGEE. V was trimmed by 0 bases and J by 11 bases, leaving 9 bases between them. The CDR3 totals 13 residues. This CDR3 reads CASSVAPGPPLHF. The CDR3 DNA is TGTGCCAGCAGCGTAGCACCGGGGCCACCCCTCCACTTT.

Notes on this clone: At the DNA level, this CDR3 is encoded by other sequences in the same sample as well. This chain joins TRBV30 and TRBJ1-1; D is ambiguous. Trimming pared 0 bases from V and 0 bases from J, leaving 11 bases between. CDR1 is GTSNPN, CDR2 SVGIG, per germline (reference sequence). The CDR3 is 15 residues long. CDR3 amino acids: CAWSVPGSLNTEAFF. The DNA of the CDR3 is TGTGCCTGGAGTGTACCCGGGTCGCTGAACACTGAAGCTTTCTTT.

The chain has TRBV29-1 and TRBJ2-1, with TRBD2 as a possible D gene (7 bases). Trimming pared 7 bases from V and 9 bases from J, leaving 19 bases between. The CDR3 totals 13 residues. The germline V gene encodes CDR1 SQVTM and CDR2 ANQGSEA. Written as DNA, the CDR3 is TGCAGCGCGGGCGGGGGCGCGGGTATTGAGCAGTTCTTC. Residues: CSAGGGAGIEQFF.